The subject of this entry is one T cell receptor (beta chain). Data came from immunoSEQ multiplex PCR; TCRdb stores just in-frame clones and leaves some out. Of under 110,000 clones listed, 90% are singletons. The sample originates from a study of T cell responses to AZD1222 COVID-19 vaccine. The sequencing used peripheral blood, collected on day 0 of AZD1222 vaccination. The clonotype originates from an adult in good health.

CDR3: CASSSGQGFQETQYF. CDR3 nucleotide sequence: TGTGCCAGCAGTTCTGGACAGGGCTTCCAAGAGACCCAGTACTTC. The rearrangement links TRBV6-5 to TRBJ2-5; TRBD1 matches at 8 bases. The CDR3 spans 15 residues. The V gene's germline CDR1 is MNHEY and CDR2 SVGAGI. The junction had 5 bases not matched to a gene; V was cut back by 4 bases and J by 1 base.